The 17 T cell receptor beta chains in this list originate from one sample, sequenced in a study of T cell repertoires in cytomegalovirus infection. Antigen specificity for these receptors is unknown. TCRdb independently ran MiXCR on the reads; one entry per CDR3 protein. This table holds 900,000 to 950,000 distinct CDR3 sequences, around 30% found once. Here the sequenced sample was cultured CD8+ T cells from PBMCs, taken from culture after CMV antigen stimulation. The receptors were sampled from a human donor in good health (CMV status not recorded). Some clones in this sample may be carry-over from other donors' samples.

This clonotype occurred a few times. J is TRBJ2-1 and V is TRBV7-9; D gene ambiguous. V lost 4 bases to trimming and J lost 8 bases, with 9 bases between them. Germline-derived CDR1 and CDR2 are SEHNR and FQNEAQ (reference sequence). The CDR3 runs 12 residues. For the CDR3, the DNA is TGTGCCAGCAGCTCCCCCTTCGATGAGCAGTTCTTC. Its translation: CASSSPFDEQFF.

This clonotype was counted a few times. The V gene is TRBV7-4, the J gene TRBJ2-7; no clear D. V lost 4 bases and J 3 bases, leaving 10 bases between the germline ends. Germline loops: CDR1 SGHVT, CDR2 SQSDAQ. The CDR3 is 13 residues long. The DNA for the CDR3 is TGTGCCAGCAGCTCCGCAAACAGCTACGAGCAGTACGTC. Residues: CASSSANSYEQYV.

This clonotype was counted between two and nine times. This CDR3 reads CASTLTESLRNEQYF. The CDR3 DNA reads TGTGCCAGCACCCTGACGGAGTCGCTTAGGAACGAGCAGTACTTC. The chain joins TRBV2 to TRBJ2-7; D gene uncertain. Germline V CDR1 and CDR2: SNHLY, FYNNEI. The CDR3 runs 15 residues. Trimming pared 7 bases from V and 5 bases from J, leaving 21 bases between.

Details on this clonotype: A much larger clone differs from this one at a single base, so this may be a read error. The chain recombines TRBV7-2 with TRBJ1-1; D unresolved. From germline, CDR1 is SGHTA and CDR2 FQGNSA. CDR3 length: 16 residues. The CDR3 nucleotides read TGTGCCAGGAGCTTAGGAGTGGGGTTTTTAGACACTGAAGCTTTCTTT. It codes for CARSLGVGFLDTEAFF.

J is TRBJ2-1 and V is TRBV11-1, with D possibly being TRBD2 (6 bases). CDR1 and CDR2 from the germline V gene are SGHAT and FQDESV (reference sequence). V gave up 4 bases and J gave up 0 bases, with 13 bases separating them. The CDR3 has 16 residues. CDR3 sequence reads: CASSSLIGSSYNEQFF. For the CDR3, the DNA is TGTGCCAGCAGCTCGCTCATCGGGAGCTCCTACAATGAGCAGTTCTTC.

Only a few counts were recorded for this clonotype. This chain links TRBV7-8 with TRBJ2-1, with D possibly TRBD2 on 5 matching bases. V lost 5 bases and J 7 bases, leaving 18 bases between the germline ends. The CDR3 runs 15 residues. Germline-derived CDR1 and CDR2 are SGHVS and FQNEAQ. The CDR3 bases are TGTGCCAGCAGCCCATCTAGCCTGCCTGGGAATGAGCAGTTCTTC. It codes for CASSPSSLPGNEQFF. Drawing the rest from reference TRBV7-8 and TRBJ2-1, the complete variable domain is GAGVSQSPRYKVAKRGQDVALRCDPISGHVSLFWYQQALGQGPEFLTYFQNEAQLDKSGLPSDRFFAERPEGSVSTLKIQRTQQEDSAVYLCASSPSSLPGNEQFFGPGTRLTVL.

This clonotype was detected ten times or more. The chain couples TRBV7-2 to TRBJ2-3; D not resolved. The germline CDR1 and CDR2 sequences are SGHTA and FQGNSA. The CDR3 runs 18 residues. Trimming shortened V by 5 bases and J by 0 bases, and 21 bases separated the two germline ends. The CDR3 DNA reads TGTGCCAGCAGCCCTGTGTGGGCAGTTGGGCACAGCACAGATACGCAGTATTTT. Protein sequence: CASSPVWAVGHSTDTQYF.

This clonotype was recorded a few times. The V and J genes are TRBV27 and TRBJ1-5; weak D call: TRBD1 (5 bases). CDR1 is MNHEY and CDR2 is SMNVEV in the germline V gene (reference sequence). The CDR3 loop spans 16 amino acids. The ends were cut back, 5 bases at V and 0 bases at J, with 14 bases in the middle. The CDR3 loop reads CASSVGGTYSNQPQHF. The CDR3 DNA reads as TGTGCCAGCAGTGTAGGCGGGACCTATAGCAATCAGCCCCAGCATTTT.

On this clonotype itself: A clone one base away is much larger, so this may be a read error. The chain recombines TRBV7-2 with TRBJ1-3, with 7 nucleotides matching TRBD1. The CDR3 has 16 residues. V was pared by 0 bases and J by 2 bases, with 4 bases of the junction left unmatched. Looked up from germline, CDR1 is SGHTA and CDR2 is FQGNSA. The CDR3 coding sequence is TGTACCAGCAGCTTAGCCCCGACAGGGACTGGAAACACCATATATTTT. Amino acid sequence: CTSSLAPTGTGNTIYF.

This clonotype was recorded at least ten times. V usage is TRBV6-1 and J usage is TRBJ2-1; TRBD2 matches 8 bases. The CDR3 totals 18 residues. In germline, CDR1 is MNHNS, CDR2 SASEGT. V dropped 3 bases and J dropped 0; count of bases not matched to a gene: 10. CDR3 protein: CASSDISHGGDSYNEQFF. The CDR3 DNA is TGTGCCAGCAGTGATATTTCCCACGGGGGGGACTCCTACAATGAGCAGTTCTTC.

This clonotype was seen at least ten times. V is TRBV7-6 and J is TRBJ1-3; D is undetermined. Germline CDR1 reads SGHVS; CDR2 reads FNYEAQ. This CDR3 is built from 19 residues. Trimming shortened V by 5 bases and J by 0 bases, and 23 bases separated the two germline ends. CDR3 nucleotides: TGTGCCAGCAGCCCCACAAGAAGACCCATTCACGACTCTGGAAACACCATATATTTT. Amino acid sequence: CASSPTRRPIHDSGNTIYF.

Regarding this clonotype: Sequence at one end of the junction differs from germline and may be a read error. The V gene is TRBV12-3 or TRBV12-4, the J gene TRBJ1-2, with D possibly TRBD1 on 5 matching bases. The CDR3 is 15 residues long. CDR3: CANSFGDREDYGYTF. Here the CDR3 DNA reads TGTGCCAACAGTTTTGGGGACCGGGAGGACTATGGCTACACCTTC.

This clonotype was counted between two and nine times. V usage is TRBV27 and J usage is TRBJ2-3; D unclear. Looked up from germline, CDR1 is MNHEY and CDR2 is SMNVEV (reference sequence). V was pared by 7 bases and J by 0 bases, with 14 bases between. This CDR3 has 15 amino acids. CDR3 sequence reads: CASIPGRRSTDTQYF. The CDR3 nucleotides are TGTGCCAGCATTCCCGGACGACGTAGCACAGATACGCAGTATTTT.

This clonotype was counted ten times or more. The V call is TRBV7-9, the J call TRBJ2-1; no clear D. Trimming left V 8 bases short and J 0 bases short, with 14 bases between. This CDR3 is built from 15 residues. Germline V gene sequence: CDR1 SEHNR, CDR2 FQNEAQ (reference sequence). CDR3 sequence: CASPVEPSSYNEQFF. CDR3 in DNA: TGTGCCAGCCCAGTAGAGCCGAGCTCCTACAATGAGCAGTTCTTC.

This clonotype came up a few times. CDR3 DNA sequence: TGCGCCAGCAGCCACTTTGGCAAACAAGAGACCCAGTACTTC. Translated, it gives CASSHFGKQETQYF. This sequence joins TRBV4-3 and TRBJ2-5; no firm D call. CDR1 and CDR2 from the germline V gene are LGHNA and YSLEER. V was pared by 3 bases and J by 2 bases, with 10 bases between. The CDR3 is 14 amino acids.

In this sample, this clonotype turned up once. Germline is not matched at one junction end, which may reflect a read error. The rearrangement links TRBV12-3 or TRBV12-4 to TRBJ2-1; no firm D call. The CDR3 runs 11 residues. The CDR3 region is CVSSPDVEQFF. DNA of the CDR3: TGTGTCAGCAGCCCTGACGTTGAGCAGTTCTTC.

This clonotype has more than one count but fewer than ten. The rearrangement links TRBV6-2 or TRBV6-3 to TRBJ2-2; D is unclear. CDR3 length equals 15 residues. Germline CDR1 MNHEY, CDR2 SVGEGT. Trimming shortened V by 0 bases and J by 1 base, and 6 bases separated the two germline ends. CDR3 sequence: CASSYSLENTGELFF. CDR3 bases: TGTGCCAGCAGTTACTCCTTAGAGAACACCGGGGAGCTGTTTTTT.